The 9 T cell receptor beta chains given below trace back to one sample, sequenced in a study of identical twins. Using its own MiXCR run on the 5' RACE reads, TCRdb lists one record per CDR3 protein. The sample records around 670,000 distinct CDR3 sequences, roughly 6.2% being singletons. The specimen sequenced was naive T cells sorted from blood. The receptor source for this set is a man aged 18 to 30 in good health.

This chain uses TRBV3-1 with TRBJ2-5; TRBD2 is a possible D gene (5 bases). In germline, CDR1 is LGHDT, CDR2 YNNKEL (reference sequence). The CDR3 has 15 amino acids. Trimming left V 0 bases short and J 5 bases short, with 13 bases between. CDR3 region: CASSQDWRPAETQYF. As DNA, the CDR3 is TGTGCCAGCAGCCAAGATTGGAGGCCTGCGGAGACCCAGTACTTC.

The sample holds a few counts of this clonotype. This chain connects TRBV6-1 to TRBJ2-1, with 10 positions matching TRBD2. The J segment lost 7 bases and the V segment lost 5 bases, leaving 8 bases of the junction unmatched. Looked up from germline, CDR1 is MNHNS and CDR2 is SASEGT. This CDR3 spans 15 amino acids. The chain's CDR3 is CASSQIAGGSNEQFF. In DNA, the CDR3 is TGTGCCAGCAGTCAGATAGCGGGAGGCTCGAATGAGCAGTTCTTC.

This clonotype came up many times. The chain combines TRBV5-1 with TRBJ2-7; no clear D. Trimming cost V 5 bases and J 7 bases, with 16 bases left between them. The CDR3 consists of 13 residues. The germline V gene has CDR1 SGHRS and CDR2 YFSETQ. Here the CDR3 DNA reads TGCGCCAGCAGGGATCCCCCCTCGGGTGAGCAGTACTTC. The encoded protein is CASRDPPSGEQYF.

This clonotype was detected many times. CDR3 DNA: TGCAGCGTTGAAGAAAGAGCAGGGCCTCTTTACAATGAGCAGTTCTTC. Its translation is CSVEERAGPLYNEQFF. The chain couples TRBV29-1 to TRBJ2-1; possible D gene TRBD1, 5 bases. Between the trimmed V and J ends, which lost 0 bases and 4 bases, there was a span of 16 bases. The CDR3 consists of 16 residues. The germline CDR1 and CDR2 sequences are SQVTM and ANQGSEA.

This clonotype was recorded many times. V and J are TRBV10-3 and TRBJ1-1; D might be TRBD1 (5 bases). The germline CDR1 and CDR2 sequences are ENHRY and SYGVKD. Trimming stripped 0 bases from V and 2 bases from J, with 16 bases between. CDR3 length: 17 residues. CDR3 protein: CAISESNAGRQNTEAFF. The CDR3 nucleotides read TGTGCCATCAGTGAGTCGAATGCGGGACGGCAAAACACTGAAGCTTTCTTT.

This clonotype was seen many times. The chain has TRBV12-3 or TRBV12-4 and TRBJ2-7, with 10 bases lining up with TRBD2. This CDR3 is built from 14 residues. V trimming: 3 bases; J trimming: 7 bases; junction bases outside the gene matches: 6. The CDR3 bases are TGTGCCAGCAGTTTGTTAGCGGGAGGTGGAGAGCAGTACTTC. Residues: CASSLLAGGGEQYF.

The J gene is TRBJ2-3, the V gene TRBV12-5, with 7 bases identical to TRBD1. The CDR3 is 15 amino acids. Germline CDR1 is LGHNT and CDR2 is FRNRAP. V trimming: 1 base; J trimming: 4 bases; junction bases outside the gene matches: 5. CDR3: CASGLEQGKADTQYF. The CDR3 DNA sequence: TGTGCTAGTGGTTTGGAACAGGGGAAAGCAGATACGCAGTATTTT.

This clonotype showed up just a few times. The V call is TRBV20-1, the J call TRBJ2-1; 10 nucleotides align to TRBD2. The CDR3 runs 13 residues. V dropped 6 bases and J dropped 10; count of bases not matched to a gene: 9. Germline V gene lookup returns CDR1 DFQATT and CDR2 SNEGSKA (reference sequence). This chain's CDR3 is CSARSSGSSEQFF. CDR3 nucleotide sequence: TGCAGTGCGAGATCTAGCGGGAGCTCGGAGCAGTTCTTC.

The table lists this clonotype with a few counts. The J gene is TRBJ2-7, the V gene TRBV12-3 or TRBV12-4; 7 bases map to TRBD1. The junction had 11 bases not matched to a gene; V was cut back by 6 bases and J by 6 bases. This CDR3 spans 14 amino acids. The CDR3 reads CASSPQGVIGEQYV. The CDR3 nucleotides read TGTGCCAGCAGCCCGCAGGGGGTAATCGGCGAGCAGTACGTC.